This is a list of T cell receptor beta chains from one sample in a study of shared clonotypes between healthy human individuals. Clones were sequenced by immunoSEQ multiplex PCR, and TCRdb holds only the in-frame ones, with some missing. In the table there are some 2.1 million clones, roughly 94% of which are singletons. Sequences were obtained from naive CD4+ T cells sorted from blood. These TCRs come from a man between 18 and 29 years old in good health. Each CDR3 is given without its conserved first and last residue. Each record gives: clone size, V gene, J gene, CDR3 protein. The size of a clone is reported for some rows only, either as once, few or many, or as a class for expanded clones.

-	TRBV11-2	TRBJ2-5	ASSLSGGRQETQY
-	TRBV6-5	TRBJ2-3	ASRNLAGASDTQY
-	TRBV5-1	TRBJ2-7	ASSRTSGGYEQY
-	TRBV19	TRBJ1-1	ASSINGGYGAF
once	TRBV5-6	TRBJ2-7	ASSLGATLQGDYEQY
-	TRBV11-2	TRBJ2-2	ASSLGTQRGSGELF
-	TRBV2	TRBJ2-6	ASVFSGANVLT
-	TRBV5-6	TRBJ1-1	ASSTGQGWANTEAF
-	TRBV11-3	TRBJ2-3	ASSERTSGTDTQY
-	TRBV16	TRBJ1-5	ASSLRGNSNQPQH
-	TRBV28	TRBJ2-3	ASSLTGGFTDTQY
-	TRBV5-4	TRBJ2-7	ASSFDRGHSYEQY
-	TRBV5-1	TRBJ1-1	ASRDRGNTEAF
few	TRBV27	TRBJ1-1	ASSYKMNTEAF
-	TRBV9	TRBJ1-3	ASSVTGTGGSGNTIY
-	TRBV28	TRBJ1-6	ASSFGTESYNSPLH
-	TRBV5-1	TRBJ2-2	ASSLRTGGTTGELF
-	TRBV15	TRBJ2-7	ATSRDPGSYEQY
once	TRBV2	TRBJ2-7	ASSEQGANYEQY
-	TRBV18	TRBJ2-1	ASSPTDARGQF
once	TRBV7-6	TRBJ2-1	ASIGTSYNEQF
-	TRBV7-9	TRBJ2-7	ASSSVPGHSEQY
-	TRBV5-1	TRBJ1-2	ASSLLGSDREVNGYT
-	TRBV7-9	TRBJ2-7	ASSPILPPHEQY
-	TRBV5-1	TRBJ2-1	ASSLVVGGSREQF
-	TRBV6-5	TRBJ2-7	ASRPSGTYEQY
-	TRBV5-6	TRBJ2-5	ASSSLGVGFRETQY
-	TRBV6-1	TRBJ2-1	ASSEIRTAVGV
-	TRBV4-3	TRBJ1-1	ASRQGDRGTEAF
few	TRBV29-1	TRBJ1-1	SVEGRMNTEAF